The rows below give T cell receptor beta chains drawn from one sample of a study of T cells after yellow fever vaccination. TCRdb re-called the 5' RACE reads through MiXCR, storing one row per CDR3 protein. The profile shows more than 350,000 distinct CDR3 sequences, 11% of them singletons. Sequencing used PBMCs, obtained on the day of the first yellow fever vaccination. The receptors originated from a young man who received the YFV17D yellow fever vaccine. The CDR3 runs from the conserved cysteine through the conserved F or W. A D gene is named only where the DNA matches it firmly. Only some rows state a clone size, as once, few, many or a class for expanded clones.

D gene	V gene	CDR3 length	J gene	clone size	CDR3 DNA	CDR3 protein
NA	TRBV6-5	14	TRBJ1-1	few	TGTGCCAGCAGTTATACGGCCTCGAACACTGAAGCTTTCTTT	CASSYTASNTEAFF
NA	TRBV12-3/TRBV12-4	14	TRBJ2-7	NA	TGTGCCAGCAGTCGGGACGGTCCCTCCTACGAGCAGTACTTC	CASSRDGPSYEQYF
NA	TRBV7-2	22	TRBJ2-7	NA	TGTGCCAGCAGCTTTCGAGTGATAGGCAGTCTTGCGTCGATGCGTCGGGGCTACGAGCAGTACTTC	CASSFRVIGSLASMRRGYEQYF
NA	TRBV9	15	TRBJ2-1	NA	TGTGCCAGCAGCGTAACTCCCTCAGACTACAATGAGCAGTTCTTC	CASSVTPSDYNEQFF
NA	TRBV5-6	14	TRBJ1-1	few	TGTGCCAGCAGCCTGATGAGGAGAATGACTGAAGCTTTCTTT	CASSLMRRMTEAFF
TRBD1	TRBV9	15	TRBJ2-2	few	TGTGCCAGCAGCCCCTCTCCAGGGGGCACCGGGGAGCTGTTTTTT	CASSPSPGGTGELFF
NA	TRBV6-5	14	TRBJ1-2	many	TGTGCCAGCAGTTTAGGTGAAGCTAACTATGGCTACACCTTC	CASSLGEANYGYTF
TRBD2	TRBV4-1	17	TRBJ2-5	NA	TGCGCCAGCAGCCGAGTCCCGACTAGCGGGGAGGGGGAGACCCAGTACTTC	CASSRVPTSGEGETQYF
TRBD1	TRBV4-3	15	TRBJ1-2	NA	TGCGCCAGCAGCCAAGATAGGGGGCCCATCTATGGCTACACCTTC	CASSQDRGPIYGYTF
TRBD1	TRBV4-1	16	TRBJ1-6	few	TGCGCCAGCAGCGGGCGAACCGGGACAGGGGATCGGCCCCTCCACTTT	CASSGRTGTGDRPLHF
NA	TRBV5-1	15	TRBJ1-5	NA	TGCGCCAGCAGCCCGGCGGCAGGGGGCAATCAGCCCCAGCATTTT	CASSPAAGGNQPQHF
NA	TRBV27	14	TRBJ2-1	many	TGTGCCAGCAGTTTGTACAGGGCTTTAACTGAGCAGTTCTTC	CASSLYRALTEQFF
NA	TRBV2	15	TRBJ2-1	few	TGTGCCAGCAGTGGTTGGGGCACCAACTACAATGAGCAGTTCTTC	CASSGWGTNYNEQFF
NA	TRBV12-3/TRBV12-4	13	TRBJ2-7	NA	TGTGCCAGCAGCCCTAGGACACCCTACGAGCAGTACTTC	CASSPRTPYEQYF
NA	TRBV6-2/TRBV6-3	16	TRBJ2-4	few	TGTGCCAGCAGTTACGGGAGTAGCGGCCCAAGATACATTCAGTACTTC	CASSYGSSGPRYIQYF
NA	TRBV4-3	16	TRBJ1-5	NA	TGCGCCAGCAGCCAAGATTGGATGAGCAGCAATCAGCCCCAGCATTTT	CASSQDWMSSNQPQHF
TRBD1	TRBV6-1	15	TRBJ2-7	NA	TGTGCCAGCAGGAACCGGGACAGGAACACCTACGAGCAGTACTTC	CASRNRDRNTYEQYF
TRBD1	TRBV7-9	17	TRBJ2-5	few	TGTGCCAGCAGCTTACTCAGACAGGGGGCTTTTTGGGAGACCCAGTACTTC	CASSLLRQGAFWETQYF
NA	TRBV5-1	13	TRBJ1-1	many	TGCGCCAGCAGCGAGACTCCAAACACTGAAGCTTTCTTT	CASSETPNTEAFF
TRBD2	TRBV11-1	20	TRBJ2-1	NA	TGTGCCAGCAGCTTAGGAATCCGGGGGGGTAGGATTGGCCCCTACAATGAGCAGTTCTTC	CASSLGIRGGRIGPYNEQFF
NA	TRBV4-3	17	TRBJ2-1	once	TGCGCCAGCAGCCAACGTTTTGCGTCAAGCTCCTACAATGAGCAGTTCTTC	CASSQRFASSSYNEQFF
NA	TRBV20-1	14	TRBJ2-3	few	TGCAGTGCTAGTGACGGGGGAGGCACAGATACGCAGTATTTT	CSASDGGGTDTQYF
NA	TRBV7-2	14	TRBJ2-7	NA	TGTGCCAGCAGTTCAACCCCCAGTTTCTACGAGCAGTACTTC	CASSSTPSFYEQYF
NA	TRBV29-1	11	TRBJ2-5	many	TGCAGCGTTGGCGTCCAAGAGACCCAGTACTTC	CSVGVQETQYF
NA	TRBV20-1	15	TRBJ2-2	once	TGCAGTGCTGTCCCCCGGGGGGCATTCTGCGGGGAGCTGTTTTTT	CSAVPRGAFCGELFF
TRBD2	TRBV6-4	16	TRBJ2-1	few	TGTGCCAGCAGTCCTAGAGCGGGGGGAACCTACAATGAGCAGTTCTTC	CASSPRAGGTYNEQFF
TRBD1	TRBV10-3	15	TRBJ2-1	NA	TGTGCCATCAGCGAGGGACAGATCTCCTACAATGAGCAGTTCTTC	CAISEGQISYNEQFF
NA	TRBV6-6	13	TRBJ2-2	NA	TGTGCCAGCAGGAAACAGGGTCCCGGGGAGCTGTTTTTT	CASRKQGPGELFF
NA	TRBV5-1	15	TRBJ1-5	many	TGCGCCAGCAGCTGGGAGGGAACGAGCAATCAGCCCCAGCATTTT	CASSWEGTSNQPQHF
TRBD1	TRBV20-1	15	TRBJ1-2	few	TGCAGTGCTAGGGCCCCCTGGGCAGGGGGTTATGGCTACACCTTC	CSARAPWAGGYGYTF
NA	TRBV4-3	13	TRBJ1-6	few	TGCGCCAGCAGCCAAAGCACCGAATCACCCCTCCACTTT	CASSQSTESPLHF
NA	TRBV5-1	14	TRBJ1-1	few	TGCGCCAGCAGCTTGTTGGGTTTAGACACTGAAGCTTTCTTT	CASSLLGLDTEAFF
NA	TRBV19	14	TRBJ2-1	NA	TGTGCCAGTCAGGACGGGAGCTCCTACAATGAGCAGTTCTTC	CASQDGSSYNEQFF
TRBD1	TRBV18	16	TRBJ2-3	NA	TGTGCCAGCTCACCGTTCAACAGGGGTTACACAGATACGCAGTATTTT	CASSPFNRGYTDTQYF
NA	TRBV5-1	14	TRBJ2-2	many	TGCGCCAGCAGCTTGGCTAGCGAACCCGGGGAGCTGTTTTTT	CASSLASEPGELFF
NA	TRBV6-6	12	TRBJ2-5	NA	TGTGCCACCTACAGGGGAGGAGAGACCCAGTACTTC	CATYRGGETQYF
NA	TRBV3-1	12	TRBJ1-1	many	TGTGCCAGCAGCCAGGAGAACACTGAAGCTTTCTTT	CASSQENTEAFF
TRBD1	TRBV7-9	15	TRBJ1-2	NA	TGTGCCAGCAGCTTAAGACCCGACAGGGGAGGAGGCTACACCTTC	CASSLRPDRGGGYTF
NA	TRBV9	15	TRBJ2-1	NA	TGTGCCAGCAGTTACCTAGGGGAGTCCTACAATGAGCAGTTCTTC	CASSYLGESYNEQFF
NA	TRBV7-3	12	TRBJ1-1	NA	TGTGCCAGCAGCCCCCGTCTGGGGGAAGCTTTCTTT	CASSPRLGEAFF
TRBD1	TRBV7-3	13	TRBJ1-2	NA	TGTGCCAGCAGCTCCGGGACAGAGTATGGCTACACCTTC	CASSSGTEYGYTF
NA	TRBV20-1	13	TRBJ2-1	few	TGCAGTGCTAGATCCTCGGGACTTCCGGAGCAGTTCTTC	CSARSSGLPEQFF
NA	TRBV7-3	15	TRBJ2-3	few	TGTGCCAGCAGCTTAACTGGACGAAGCACAGATACGCAGTATTTT	CASSLTGRSTDTQYF
NA	TRBV5-6	14	TRBJ2-3	NA	TGTGCCAGCAGCACCCGGGACCGGGGGGATACGCAGTATTTT	CASSTRDRGDTQYF
NA	TRBV5-4	14	TRBJ2-5	NA	TGTGCCAGCAGCTTTCGGGTGCAGCGGGAGACCCAGTACTTC	CASSFRVQRETQYF
NA	TRBV20-1	15	TRBJ2-3	many	TGCAGTGCTAGAAGGGGGAGGGAGCGTCCAGATACGCAGTATTTT	CSARRGRERPDTQYF
NA	TRBV30	13	TRBJ2-3	NA	TGTGCCTGGAGTGTACTATTCACAGATACGCAGTATTTT	CAWSVLFTDTQYF
NA	TRBV7-2	16	TRBJ2-5	few	TGTGCCAGCAGCTTAAGACGGACTCTAGCGCAAGAGACCCAGTACTTC	CASSLRRTLAQETQYF
NA	TRBV27	15	TRBJ1-6	NA	TGTGCCAGCAGTCTAAACGGAGGGAATAATTCACCCCTCCACTTT	CASSLNGGNNSPLHF